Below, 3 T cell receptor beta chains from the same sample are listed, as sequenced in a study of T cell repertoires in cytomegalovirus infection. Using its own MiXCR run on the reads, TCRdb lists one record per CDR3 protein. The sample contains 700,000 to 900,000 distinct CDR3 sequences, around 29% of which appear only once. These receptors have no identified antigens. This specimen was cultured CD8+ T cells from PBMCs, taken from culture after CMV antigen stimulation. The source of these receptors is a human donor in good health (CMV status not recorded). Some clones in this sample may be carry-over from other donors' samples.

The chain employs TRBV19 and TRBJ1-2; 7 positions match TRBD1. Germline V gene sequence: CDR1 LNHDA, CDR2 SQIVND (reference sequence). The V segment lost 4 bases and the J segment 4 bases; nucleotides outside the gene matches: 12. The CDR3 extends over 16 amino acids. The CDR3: CASSSRDRALLYGYTF. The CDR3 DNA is TGTGCCAGTAGTAGTCGGGACAGAGCCCTACTCTATGGCTACACCTTC.

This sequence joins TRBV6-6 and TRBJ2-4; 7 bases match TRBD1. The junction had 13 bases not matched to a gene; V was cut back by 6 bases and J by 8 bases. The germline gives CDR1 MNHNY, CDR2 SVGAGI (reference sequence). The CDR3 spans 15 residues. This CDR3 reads CASRNRDSLKDIQYF. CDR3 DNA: TGTGCCAGCAGGAACCGGGACAGCTTGAAGGACATTCAGTACTTC.

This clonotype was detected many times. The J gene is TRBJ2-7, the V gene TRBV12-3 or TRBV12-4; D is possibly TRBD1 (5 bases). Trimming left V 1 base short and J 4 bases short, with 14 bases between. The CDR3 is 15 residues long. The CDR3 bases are TGTGCCAGCAGTTTAGGCAGGGTGGCTATATACGAGCAGTACTTC. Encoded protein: CASSLGRVAIYEQYF.